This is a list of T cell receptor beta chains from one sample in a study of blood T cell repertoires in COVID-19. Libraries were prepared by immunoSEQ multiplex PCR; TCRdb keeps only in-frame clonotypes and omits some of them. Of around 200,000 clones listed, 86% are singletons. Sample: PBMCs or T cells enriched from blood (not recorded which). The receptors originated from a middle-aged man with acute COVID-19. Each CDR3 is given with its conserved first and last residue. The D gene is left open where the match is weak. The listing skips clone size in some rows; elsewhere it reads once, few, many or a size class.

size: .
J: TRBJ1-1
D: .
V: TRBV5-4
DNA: TGTGCCAGCAGCTTAGGACAGATGAACACTGAAGCTTTCTTT
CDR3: CASSLGQMNTEAFF

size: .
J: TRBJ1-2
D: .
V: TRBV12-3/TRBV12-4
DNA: TGTGCCAGCAGTTTAGGTTCCGGGTTCGGCTACACCTTC
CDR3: CASSLGSGFGYTF

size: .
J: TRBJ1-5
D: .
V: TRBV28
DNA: TGTGCCAGCAGTTTATTATCAGGGTTGGGAAGCAATCAGCCCCAGCATTTT
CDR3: CASSLLSGLGSNQPQHF

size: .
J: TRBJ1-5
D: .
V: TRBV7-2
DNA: TGTGCCAGCAGCTTAGAGGGGGTTTTTCAGCCCCAGCATTTT
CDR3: CASSLEGVFQPQHF

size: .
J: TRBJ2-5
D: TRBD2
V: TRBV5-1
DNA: TGCGCCAGCAGCTCACAGATGGGGGGAGGGCAAGAGACCCAGTACTTC
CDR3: CASSSQMGGGQETQYF

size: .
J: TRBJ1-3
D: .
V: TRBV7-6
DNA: TGTGCCAGCAGCTTAGAACGGGACGGGGGAGGAAACACCATATATTTT
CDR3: CASSLERDGGGNTIYF

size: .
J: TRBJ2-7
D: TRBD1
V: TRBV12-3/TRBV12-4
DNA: TGTGCCAGCAGTTTGGGACAGGGCTACGAGCAGTACTTC
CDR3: CASSLGQGYEQYF

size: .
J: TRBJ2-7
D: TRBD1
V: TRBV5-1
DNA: TGCGCCAGCAGCCTACGACAGGGGTCCCCCTACGAGCAGTACTTC
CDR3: CASSLRQGSPYEQYF

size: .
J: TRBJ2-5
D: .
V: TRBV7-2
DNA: TGTGCCAGCAGCTTATTTGCGGGGCTAAGCGCCCAAGAGACCCAGTACTTC
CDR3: CASSLFAGLSAQETQYF

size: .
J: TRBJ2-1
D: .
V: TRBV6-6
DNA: TGTGCCAGCAGTCGCAAAAACAAAGACTACCTCGCCTACAATGAGCAGTTCTTC
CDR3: CASSRKNKDYLAYNEQFF

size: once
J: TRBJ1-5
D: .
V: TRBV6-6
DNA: TGTGCCGCGGGGGCGAGCAATCAGCCCCAGCATTTT
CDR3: CAAGASNQPQHF

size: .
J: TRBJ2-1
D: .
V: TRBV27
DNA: TGTGCCAGCAGCCTAACTACAGGGAGCTCCTACAATGAGCAGTTCTTC
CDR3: CASSLTTGSSYNEQFF

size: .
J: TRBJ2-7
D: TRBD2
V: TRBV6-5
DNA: TGTGCCAGCAGCTACTCCCGGACTAGTGGAGTCGAGCAGTACTTC
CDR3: CASSYSRTSGVEQYF

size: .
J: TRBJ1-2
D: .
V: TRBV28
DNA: TGTGCCAGCAGCCGAGGACCGGGATTTTTGGGTAACTATGGCTACACCTTC
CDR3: CASSRGPGFLGNYGYTF

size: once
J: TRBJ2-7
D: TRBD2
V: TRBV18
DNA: TGTGCCAGCTCGCGCTCAGTATCTAGCGGGGGACTACCTGAGCAGTACTTC
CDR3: CASSRSVSSGGLPEQYF

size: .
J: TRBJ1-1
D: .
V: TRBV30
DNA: TGTGCCTGGAGTCCCACGTTGTGGGGCGGCGCTGAAGCTTTCTTT
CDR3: CAWSPTLWGGAEAFF

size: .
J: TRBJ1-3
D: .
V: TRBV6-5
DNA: TGTGCCAGCATCTCCGGGACTCTCGGAAACACCATATATTTT
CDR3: CASISGTLGNTIYF

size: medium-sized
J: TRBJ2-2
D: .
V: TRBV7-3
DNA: TGTGCCAGCAGCTTAAGGACAGCGGACACCGGGGAGCTGTTTTTT
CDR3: CASSLRTADTGELFF

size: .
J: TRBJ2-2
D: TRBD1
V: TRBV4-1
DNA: TGCGCCAGCAGGCACGGACAGGGAGACACCGGGGAGCTGTTTTTT
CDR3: CASRHGQGDTGELFF

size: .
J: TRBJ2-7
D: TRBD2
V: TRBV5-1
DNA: TGCGCCAGCAGCTTCCCTAGCGGGGGGAGCTCCTACGAGCAGTACTTC
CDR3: CASSFPSGGSSYEQYF

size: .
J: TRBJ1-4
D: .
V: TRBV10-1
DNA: TGCGCCAGCAGCTCAGGAGCACTAGATGAAAAACTGTTTTTT
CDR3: CASSSGALDEKLFF

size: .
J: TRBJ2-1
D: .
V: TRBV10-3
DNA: TGTGCCATCAGTTCTAGTTTCGAGCAGTTCTTC
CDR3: CAISSSFEQFF

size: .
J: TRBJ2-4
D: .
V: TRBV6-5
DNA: TGTGCCAGCACCCCCGTCCACGGCAAAAACATTCAGTACTTC
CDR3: CASTPVHGKNIQYF

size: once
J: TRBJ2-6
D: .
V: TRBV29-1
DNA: TGCAGCGTTGAAGAGCGGGCTGGCTCTGGGGCCAACGTCCTGACTTTC
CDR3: CSVEERAGSGANVLTF